These 19 T cell receptor beta chains were sequenced from one sample in a study of cytomegalovirus exposure and HLA in healthy donors. The PCR had 60 Vbeta and 13 Jbeta primers. Profiling relied on immunoSEQ multiplex PCR, and the TCRdb table lists in-frame clones only, not all of them. Of some 170,000 clones detected, over 70% appear once; the ten largest clones hold approximately 2%. The sample consisted of PBMCs. These receptors came from a woman in her thirties in good health and CMV-seronegative.

This clone was seen only once. Here the CDR3 reads CAWSVTEGQPQHF. The CDR3, as DNA: TGTGCCTGGAGTGTAACAGAGGGTCAGCCCCAGCATTTT. The V call is TRBV30, the J call TRBJ1-5; D is unresolved. The CDR3 runs 13 residues. V lost 0 bases to trimming and J lost 6 bases, with 9 bases between them. Germline-derived CDR1 and CDR2 are GTSNPN and SVGIG (reference sequence).

The chain combines TRBV4-1 with TRBJ2-2; the match to TRBD1 covers 8 bases. This CDR3 has 16 amino acids. Germline V gene lookup returns CDR1 MGHRA and CDR2 YSYEKL. V lost 2 bases to trimming and J lost 8 bases; unmatched junction nucleotides: 10. CDR3 bases: TGCGCCAGCAGCCAATATGACAGGGGTTACGGAGGGGAGCTGTTTTTT. Translation: CASSQYDRGYGGELFF.

J is TRBJ2-5 and V is TRBV30; TRBD2 agrees at 8 bases. The CDR3 extends over 15 amino acids. Germline-derived CDR1 and CDR2 are GTSNPN and SVGIG (reference sequence). The V gene end was trimmed by 3 bases and the J gene end by 3 bases; junction bases not matched to a gene: 9. The CDR3 loop reads CAWRPGLGKEETQYF. The CDR3, as DNA: TGTGCCTGGAGGCCGGGACTAGGGAAAGAAGAGACCCAGTACTTC.

This chain uses TRBV10-2 with TRBJ1-1; D is perhaps TRBD1 (5 bases). Germline CDR1 and CDR2: WSHSY and SAAADI. Trimming left V 3 bases short and J 6 bases short, with 23 bases between. The CDR3 consists of 17 residues. CDR3 sequence (DNA): TGCGCCAGCAGTGACCTCAGGGTGGGTTCCGATGATTCTGAAGCTTTCTTT. It codes for CASSDLRVGSDDSEAFF.

This clone has a handful of counts. The V and J genes are TRBV7-2 and TRBJ2-5, with D possibly matching TRBD2 (5 bases). The V and J ends lost 5 bases and 1 base respectively, with 14 bases between them. Germline CDR1 reads SGHTA; CDR2 reads FQGNSA. The CDR3 length is 15 residues. CDR3 residues: CASSPETGFQETQYF. The CDR3 DNA is TGTGCCAGCAGCCCCGAGACGGGATTCCAAGAGACCCAGTACTTC. The variable domain in full, completed from reference TRBV7-2 and TRBJ2-5, reads GAGVSQSPSNKVTEKGKDVELRCDPISGHTALYWYRQSLGQGLEFLIYFQGNSAPDKSGLPSDRFSAERTGGSVSTLTIQRTQQEDSAVYLCASSPETGFQETQYFGPGTRLLVL.

The chain links TRBV7-9 to TRBJ2-7, with a tentative D call TRBD2 (6 bases). Germline CDR1 reads SEHNR; CDR2 reads FQNEAQ (reference sequence). The CDR3 totals 13 residues. Trimming shortened V by 1 base and J by 4 bases, and 8 bases separated the two germline ends. In nucleotides, the CDR3 is TGTGCCAGCAGCTTAGGGACTACATACGAGCAGTACTTC. Translated, it gives CASSLGTTYEQYF. The full variable domain, in which reference TRBV7-9 and TRBJ2-7 provide the parts outside the CDR3, is DTGVSQNPRHKITKRGQNVTFRCDPISEHNRLYWYRQTLGQGPEFLTYFQNEAQLEKSRLLSDRFSAERPKGSFSTLEIQRTEQGDSAMYLCASSLGTTYEQYFGPGTRLTVT.

The rearrangement links TRBV7-9 to TRBJ1-5; 7 nucleotides align to TRBD1. The CDR3 contains 13 residues. The germline V gene encodes CDR1 SEHNR and CDR2 FQNEAQ (reference sequence). With V trimmed by 4 bases and J by 7 bases, 4 bases remained unmatched. CDR3 nucleotide sequence: TGTGCCAGCAGCTCAGGGGGTAGCCAGCCCCAGCATTTT. Residues: CASSSGGSQPQHF. Using reference TRBV7-9 and TRBJ1-5 for the parts outside the CDR3, the full variable domain is DTGVSQNPRHKITKRGQNVTFRCDPISEHNRLYWYRQTLGQGPEFLTYFQNEAQLEKSRLLSDRFSAERPKGSFSTLEIQRTEQGDSAMYLCASSSGGSQPQHFGDGTRLSIL.

This sequence joins TRBV27 and TRBJ1-5; possible D gene TRBD1, 5 bases. The CDR3 is 15 amino acids. Germline CDR1 is MNHEY and CDR2 is SMNVEV (reference sequence). V was trimmed by 5 bases and J by 3 bases, leaving 14 bases between them. The CDR3 region is CASSPTPTANQPQHF. The CDR3 DNA is TGTGCCAGCAGTCCCACCCCGACAGCCAATCAGCCCCAGCATTTT.

The chain joins TRBV9 to TRBJ1-2; D gene uncertain. V lost 3 bases and J 6 bases, leaving 12 bases between the germline ends. The CDR3 length is 13 residues. Germline CDR1 is SGDLS and CDR2 is YYNGEE. CDR3 DNA: TGTGCCAGCAGCGGGGGAGCGGGGAATGGCTACACCTTC. Its translation is CASSGGAGNGYTF.

The chain employs TRBV10-1 and TRBJ1-4; 9 positions match TRBD1. Trimming cost V 6 bases and J 7 bases; bases outside gene matches: 6. The CDR3 runs to 14 residues. Germline assignment: CDR1 WNHNN and CDR2 SYGVQD (reference sequence). CDR3 nucleotide sequence: TGCGCCAGCAGCCCGGGACAGGGAGGTGAAAAACTGTTTTTT. Its translation is CASSPGQGGEKLFF.

This chain links TRBV29-1 with TRBJ1-2; 8 bases line up with TRBD1. V trimming: 6 bases; J trimming: 4 bases; junction bases outside the gene matches: 13. Germline loops: CDR1 SQVTM, CDR2 ANQGSEA. The CDR3 is 15 amino acids. The CDR3 region has the DNA TGCAGCGTCGAGGTACCCATCGGACAGGGCTATGGCTACACCTTC. Amino acids: CSVEVPIGQGYGYTF.

V gene TRBV18 combines with J gene TRBJ1-1; D is unresolved. There are 14 residues in the CDR3. Germline values: CDR1 KGHSH, CDR2 LQKENI. Trimming removed 3 bases from V and 1 base from J, with 9 bases in between. CDR3 DNA sequence: TGTGCCAGCTCACCCGGGGTTACGAACACTGAAGCTTTCTTT. It encodes CASSPGVTNTEAFF.

The V and J genes are TRBV10-3 and TRBJ2-2; 8 bases are shared with TRBD2. From germline, CDR1 is ENHRY and CDR2 SYGVKD. V shed 2 bases and J 6 bases; nucleotides not matched to a gene: 5. The CDR3 sequence is 15 residues long. The CDR3 DNA reads TGTGCCATCAGTGAGCGGGAGGGGTGGGCCGGGGAGCTGTTTTTT. Its protein product is CAISEREGWAGELFF.

The chain recombines TRBV7-8 with TRBJ1-5; D remains ambiguous. Germline lookup yields CDR1 SGHVS and CDR2 FQNEAQ. The CDR3 covers 14 residues. V lost 0 bases to trimming and J lost 4 bases, with 7 bases between them. CDR3 DNA: TGTGCCAGCAGCTTAGCGCCCGGGAATCAGCCCCAGCATTTT. The encoded protein is CASSLAPGNQPQHF. The entire variable domain, with the rest obtained from reference TRBV7-8 and TRBJ1-5, is as follows: GAGVSQSPRYKVAKRGQDVALRCDPISGHVSLFWYQQALGQGPEFLTYFQNEAQLDKSGLPSDRFFAERPEGSVSTLKIQRTQQEDSAVYLCASSLAPGNQPQHFGDGTRLSIL.

The chain employs TRBV11-2 and TRBJ2-7, with 8 bases lining up with TRBD1. Germline CDR1 is SGHAT and CDR2 is FQNNGV. J was trimmed by 3 bases and V by 4 bases; bases with no gene match: 5. This CDR3 spans 14 amino acids. The CDR3 coding sequence is TGTGCCAGCAGCTCGGACAGGGCGTACTACGAGCAGTACTTC. This translates into CASSSDRAYYEQYF.

This chain joins TRBV10-3 and TRBJ2-3; TRBD2 matches at 7 bases. The germline gives CDR1 ENHRY, CDR2 SYGVKD. The CDR3 has 15 amino acids. V dropped 6 bases and J dropped 2; count of bases not matched to a gene: 8. In DNA, the CDR3 is TGTGCCATCAGGACCGAAGCGGGACCCACAGATACGCAGTATTTT. Its protein product is CAIRTEAGPTDTQYF.

V is TRBV28 and J is TRBJ2-7; 7 bases are shared with TRBD1. With V trimmed by 5 bases and J by 3 bases, 13 bases remained unmatched. This CDR3 is 16 amino acids long. The germline CDR1 and CDR2 sequences are MDHEN and SYDVKM. CDR3: CASSNPPGQPRYEQYF. The CDR3 nucleotides read TGTGCCAGCAGTAATCCCCCGGGACAGCCCCGCTACGAGCAGTACTTC.

The J gene is TRBJ2-1, the V gene TRBV27; 12 bases align to TRBD2. With 5 bases clipped from V and 9 bases from J, the junction kept 8 bases outside the gene matches. The CDR3 totals 15 residues. Germline CDR1 MNHEY, CDR2 SMNVEV (reference sequence). The CDR3 DNA reads TGTGCCAGCAGTCCGCGACTAGCGGGAGTGGCTGAGCAGTTCTTC. It is translated as CASSPRLAGVAEQFF.

V is TRBV5-1 and J is TRBJ2-3, with D tentatively TRBD1 (5 bases). The germline gives CDR1 SGHRS, CDR2 YFSETQ. V lost 2 bases and J lost 5, with 9 bases in between. This CDR3 has 13 amino acids. DNA of the CDR3: TGCGCCAGCAGCTTACAGGCTGGAGATACGCAGTATTTT. Its translation: CASSLQAGDTQYF.